These 3 T cell receptor beta chains share one sample of origin, sequenced in a study of blood T cell repertoires in COVID-19. Produced via immunoSEQ multiplex PCR; TCRdb's table is partial and in-frame only. The sample shows about 35,000 clones, about 86% of them seen only once. The sample consisted of peripheral blood. The receptors derive from a human donor in a cohort sampled during active COVID-19.

The chain has TRBV3-1 (or the pseudogene TRBV3-2) and TRBJ2-3, with 12 bases identical to TRBD2. Germline V gene sequence: CDR1 LGHDT, CDR2 YNNKEL (reference sequence). The V gene end was trimmed by 1 base and the J gene end by 3 bases; junction bases not matched to a gene: 17. The CDR3 totals 21 residues. CDR3 nucleotides: TGTGCCAGCAGCCAAGGTCCCCTAGCGGGAGGGCTCTCCCCACAGACAGATACGCAGTATTTT. It specifies CASSQGPLAGGLSPQTDTQYF.

Comments on this clone: At one end the junction does not follow the germline gene, possibly because of a read error. The V gene is TRBV6-1, the J gene TRBJ1-5; maybe TRBD1 (6 bases). This CDR3 has 14 amino acids. The germline V gene encodes CDR1 MNHNS and CDR2 SASEGT. The CDR3: CASREGQYNQPQHF. The CDR3 DNA follows: TGTGCCAGCAGGGAAGGACAGTACAATCAGCCCCAGCATTTT.

This clone turned up a few times. The J gene is TRBJ1-1, the V gene TRBV5-4; D call uncertain. Germline lookup yields CDR1 SGHNT and CDR2 YYREEE (reference sequence). The CDR3 has 14 residues. V was clipped by 1 base and J by 1 base, with 8 bases between them. The CDR3 DNA sequence: TGTGCCAGCAGCTTGACAGCCTCGAACACTGAAGCTTTCTTT. As protein: CASSLTASNTEAFF.